The 3 T cell receptor beta chains reported below all come from one sample, sequenced in a study of T cell changes during pregnancy in multiple sclerosis. Data came from immunoSEQ multiplex PCR; TCRdb stores just in-frame clones and leaves some out. This sample has about 50,000 clones, with around 92% found just once. Sequenced here: CD4+ T cells from peripheral blood mononuclear cells, sampled after pregnancy. Receptors originate from a female donor with multiple sclerosis, enrolled in a pregnancy study.

The chain carries TRBV30 and TRBJ2-1; the match to TRBD2 covers 10 bases. V shed 2 bases and J 0 bases; nucleotides not matched to a gene: 4. The CDR3 extends over 16 amino acids. CDR1 and CDR2 from the germline V gene are GTSNPN and SVGIG (reference sequence). Here the CDR3 reads CAWSFSSGSSYNEQFF. Written as DNA, the CDR3 is TGTGCCTGGAGTTTTTCTAGCGGGAGCTCCTACAATGAGCAGTTCTTC.

This chain joins TRBV29-1 and TRBJ2-2; TRBD2 matches at 7 bases. The CDR3 is 14 amino acids. The junction had 7 bases not matched to a gene; V was cut back by 4 bases and J by 5 bases. Germline V gives CDR1 SQVTM, CDR2 ANQGSEA. CDR3 DNA: TGCAGCGTTGGGGACCGGCGGGGGACCGGGGAGCTGTTTTTT. It encodes CSVGDRRGTGELFF.

The chain carries TRBV16 and TRBJ2-1, with 13 bases that match TRBD2. V was pared by 4 bases and J by 8 bases, with 8 bases of the junction left unmatched. The V gene's germline CDR1 is KGHSY and CDR2 FQNENV. The CDR3 runs to 16 residues. DNA for the CDR3: TGTGCCAGCAGCCCCCGGACTAGCGGGAGTAGGGATGAGCAGTTCTTC. This gives the protein CASSPRTSGSRDEQFF.